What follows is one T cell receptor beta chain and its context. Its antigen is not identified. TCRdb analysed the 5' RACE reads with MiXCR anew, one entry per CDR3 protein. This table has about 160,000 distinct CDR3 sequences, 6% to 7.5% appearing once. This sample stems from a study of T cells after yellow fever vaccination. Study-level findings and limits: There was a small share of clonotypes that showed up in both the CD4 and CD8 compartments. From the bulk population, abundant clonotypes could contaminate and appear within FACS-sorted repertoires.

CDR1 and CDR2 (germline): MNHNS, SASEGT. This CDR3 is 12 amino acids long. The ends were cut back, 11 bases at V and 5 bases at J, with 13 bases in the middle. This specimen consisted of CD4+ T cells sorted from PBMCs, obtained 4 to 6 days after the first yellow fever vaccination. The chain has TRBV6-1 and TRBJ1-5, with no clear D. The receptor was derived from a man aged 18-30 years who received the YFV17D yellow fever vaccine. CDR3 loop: CAGDGPYQPQHF. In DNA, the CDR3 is TGTGCCGGCGACGGACCCTATCAGCCCCAGCATTTT.